The T cell receptor (beta chain) under discussion was sequenced for a study of radiotherapy plus CTLA-4 blockade in lung cancer. Data came from immunoSEQ multiplex PCR; TCRdb stores just in-frame clones and leaves some out. The sample has fewer than 45,000 clones, 72% seen once; the top ten hold 11%. From germline, CDR1 is LNHDA and CDR2 SQIVND (reference sequence). Trimming removed 6 bases at V and 5 bases at J, with 11 bases between. The CDR3 contains 12 residues. The chain recombines TRBV19 with TRBJ2-7, with a weak D call TRBD1 (5 bases). The receptor was derived from a human donor with non-small cell lung cancer who had stable disease on radiotherapy plus ipilimumab. Sequencing was performed on peripheral blood, taken from a patient treated with radiotherapy plus ipilimumab. In DNA, the CDR3 is TGTGCCAGTAGCCCGGACACCAACGAGCAGTACTTC. Translated, it gives CASSPDTNEQYF.